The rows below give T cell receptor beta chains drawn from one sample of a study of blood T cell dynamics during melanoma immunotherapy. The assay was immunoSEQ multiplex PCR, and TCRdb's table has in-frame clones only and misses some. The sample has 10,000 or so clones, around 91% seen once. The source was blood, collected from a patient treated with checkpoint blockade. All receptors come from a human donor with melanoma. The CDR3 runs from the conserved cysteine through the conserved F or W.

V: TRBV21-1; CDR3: CASSKKGAVFGNTIYF
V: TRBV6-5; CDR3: CASSPQGKGGTEAFF
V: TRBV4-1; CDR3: CASSKGPVAGTLNEQFF
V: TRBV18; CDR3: CASSPPTSGTYEQFF
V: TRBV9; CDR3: CASSVSGGNNEQFF
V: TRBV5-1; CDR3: CASSLGLGGGNQPQHF
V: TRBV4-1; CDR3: CASRKQGLAGTYEQYF
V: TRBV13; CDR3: CASRTTGFAGELFF
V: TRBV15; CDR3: CATSRGTGGANVLTF
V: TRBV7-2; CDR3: CASSLIGLWGEPQHF
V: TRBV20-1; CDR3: CSARLSHEQFF
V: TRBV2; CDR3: CASSPGQPNSPLHF
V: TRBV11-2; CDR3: CASSSRDPSYNEQFF
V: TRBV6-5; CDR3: CASSYSPTTWDEQYF
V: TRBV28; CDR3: CASSLGLHSTDTQYF
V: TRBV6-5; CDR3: CASSYQGSGYTF
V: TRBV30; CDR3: CAWSFGGTFVNEQFF
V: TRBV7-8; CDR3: CASSATENYGYTF
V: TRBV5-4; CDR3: CASSLEGGQGLMNTEAFF
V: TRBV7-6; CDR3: CASSLGQGDYEQYF
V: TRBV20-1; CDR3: CSASQLYEQYF
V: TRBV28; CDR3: CASSFRGGTDTQYF
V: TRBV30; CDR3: CAWSVTSGRKTYF
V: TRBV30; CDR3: CAWSVYPGDLISGELFF
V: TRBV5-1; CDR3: CASSVSSSNNEQFF
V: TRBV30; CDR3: CAWAVGRTGTPEAFF
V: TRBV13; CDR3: CASSLRANKETQYF
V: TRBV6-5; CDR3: CASSESGQLYEQYF
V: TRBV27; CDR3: CASSLRLGGGTDTQYF
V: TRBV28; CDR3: CASSSQGAYGYTF
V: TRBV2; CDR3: CASSWLAGTDTQYF
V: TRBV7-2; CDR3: CASSPTTQGGEQFF
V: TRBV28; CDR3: CASSTFQGGSSGELFF
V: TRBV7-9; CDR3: CASTQPGISTEAFF
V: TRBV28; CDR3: CASTLEGDTQYF
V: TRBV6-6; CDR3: CASRLAYEQFF
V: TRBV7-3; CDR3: CASSSKTGANVLTF
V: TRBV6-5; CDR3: CASRLLGWETQYF
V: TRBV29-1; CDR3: CSVGPTGGGRETQYF
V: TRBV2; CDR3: CASKPGQAYEQYF
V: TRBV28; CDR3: CASALRTWEGGQPQHF
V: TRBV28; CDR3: CASSQDSYQPQHF
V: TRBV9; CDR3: CASSVEVGGELFF
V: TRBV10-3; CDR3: CAIQKTADTEAFF
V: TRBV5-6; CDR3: CASSKWNEQYF
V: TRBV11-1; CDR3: CASSLDRRRGYTF